This T cell receptor (beta chain) derives from a study of cytotoxic CD8 clonotypes in ibrutinib-treated CLL. Study details: Once treatment had gone on for a median of 12 months, range 6 to 36, response samples were drawn. Findings of the study overall: Clonality (at baseline) was higher than in age-matched healthy donors and tracked circulating CD8+ T-cell counts. Progressing and sustained-remission patients had different sampling times. Whereas clonality rose at ibrutinib response, it declined toward baseline at progression.

TCRdb keeps only in-frame clones here, not all; method: immunoSEQ multiplex PCR. In the table there are about 160,000 clones, about four fifths of which are singletons. Germline CDR1 is SGHAT and CDR2 is FQNNGV. V lost 3 bases and J lost 2; bases outside the gene matches: 8. The CDR3 contains 16 residues. This clone was detected many times. Antigen: not known. The same CDR3 is also encoded by other DNA sequences in this sample. The chain has TRBV11-2 and TRBJ2-5; 8 bases align to TRBD2. Sample: PBMCs, taken after 12 months of ibrutinib treatment. The receptor's source is a human donor with chronic lymphocytic leukemia. The CDR3 here is CASSLGAGGIQETQYF. CDR3 DNA: TGTGCCAGCAGCTTGGGGGCGGGGGGTATTCAAGAGACCCAGTACTTC.